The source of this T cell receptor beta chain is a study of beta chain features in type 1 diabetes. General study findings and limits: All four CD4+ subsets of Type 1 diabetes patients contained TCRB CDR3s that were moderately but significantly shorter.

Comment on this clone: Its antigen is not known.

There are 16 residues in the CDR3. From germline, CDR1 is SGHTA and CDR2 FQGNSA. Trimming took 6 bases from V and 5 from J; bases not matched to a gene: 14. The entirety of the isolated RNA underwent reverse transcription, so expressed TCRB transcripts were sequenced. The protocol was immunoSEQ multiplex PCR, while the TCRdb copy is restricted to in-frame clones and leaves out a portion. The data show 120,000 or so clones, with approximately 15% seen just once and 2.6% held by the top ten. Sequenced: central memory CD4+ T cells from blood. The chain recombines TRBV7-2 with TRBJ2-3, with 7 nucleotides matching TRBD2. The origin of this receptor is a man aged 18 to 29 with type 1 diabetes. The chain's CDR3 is CASSRRGGEALDTQYF. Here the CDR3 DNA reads TGTGCCAGCAGTCGCCGTGGGGGGGAAGCCCTAGATACGCAGTATTTT.